A single sample gave rise to the 5 T cell receptor beta chains below, sequenced in a study of blood T cell repertoires in COVID-19. The assay was immunoSEQ multiplex PCR, and TCRdb's table has in-frame clones only and misses some. Of about 120,000 clones detected, approximately 81% appear once; the ten largest clones hold roughly 1.5%. The material sequenced was peripheral blood. These receptor sequences come from a man aged 50 or older with acute or convalescent COVID-19.

The V gene is TRBV6-5, the J gene TRBJ2-7; possible D gene TRBD2, 5 bases. This CDR3 spans 14 amino acids. CDR1 is MNHEY, CDR2 SVGAGI, per germline. V was shortened by 2 bases and J by 1 base, with 9 bases between the two germline ends. For the CDR3, the DNA is TGTGCCAGCAGTTACGATCCGGGGTCCTACGAGCAGTACTTC. Translation gives CASSYDPGSYEQYF.

This sequence joins TRBV5-1 and TRBJ2-3; TRBD2 matches at 8 bases. CDR3 length: 19 residues. With 0 bases clipped from V and 0 bases from J, the junction kept 12 bases outside the gene matches. CDR1 SGHRS and CDR2 YFSETQ come from the germline V gene. CDR3 residues: CASSLAGTRTPTSTDTQYF. The CDR3 bases are TGCGCCAGCAGCTTGGCCGGGACTAGGACCCCTACTAGCACAGATACGCAGTATTTT.

In its sample, this clone was seen once. The chain couples TRBV5-1 to TRBJ1-4; TRBD1 matches 9 bases. The V gene end was trimmed by 3 bases and the J gene end by 7 bases; junction bases not matched to a gene: 1. CDR3 length equals 13 residues. Germline V lookup: CDR1 SGHRS, CDR2 YFSETQ. The CDR3 region has the DNA TGCGCCAGCAGCTCGGGACAGGGTGAAAAACTGTTTTTT. Its translation is CASSSGQGEKLFF.

This clone has only one observation. The chain carries TRBV5-6 and TRBJ2-4, with unresolved D. The V gene's germline CDR1 is SGHDT and CDR2 YYEEEE. V lost 0 bases, J lost 8 bases, and 9 bases lay in between. The CDR3 has 13 amino acids. This chain's CDR3 is CASSLGRVDIQYF. The CDR3 DNA is TGTGCCAGCAGCTTGGGACGGGTTGACATTCAGTACTTC.

The V call is TRBV20-1, the J call TRBJ2-2, with a tentative D call TRBD2 (5 bases). The V end lost 3 bases, the J end lost 7 bases, and 12 bases lay between the germline ends. The CDR3 is 13 residues long. Germline CDR1 reads DFQATT; CDR2 reads SNEGSKA (reference sequence). CDR3 in DNA: TGCAGTGCTAGTCCGGGGTTGAGCGGGGAGCTGTTTTTT. Encoded protein: CSASPGLSGELFF.